The 20 T cell receptor beta chains in this list originate from one sample, sequenced in a study of PD-1 blockade in classical Hodgkin lymphoma. Data came from immunoSEQ multiplex PCR; TCRdb stores just in-frame clones and leaves some out. This sample has over 10,000 clones, with around 77% found just once. Autologous stem cell transplantation was followed by relapse in every patient, and brentuximab vedotin exposure varied. The sequenced sample was peripheral blood mononuclear cells (PBMCs), obtained at baseline. The origin of the receptors is a human donor with classical Hodgkin lymphoma.

The gene calls are TRBV7-2 and TRBJ1-1; possibly TRBD1 for D (6 bases). Between the trimmed V and J ends, which lost 5 bases and 1 base, there was a span of 11 bases. The CDR3 is made up of 14 amino acids. Germline CDR1 SGHTA, CDR2 FQGNSA. The CDR3: CASSPRTANTEAFF. CDR3 nucleotides: TGTGCCAGCAGCCCGAGGACAGCGAACACTGAAGCTTTCTTT. Filled out from reference TRBV7-2 and TRBJ1-1, the complete variable domain reads GAGVSQSPSNKVTEKGKDVELRCDPISGHTALYWYRQSLGQGLEFLIYFQGNSAPDKSGLPSDRFSAERTGGSVSTLTIQRTQQEDSAVYLCASSPRTANTEAFFGQGTRLTVV.

The J gene is TRBJ2-7, the V gene TRBV11-2; D is unclear. This CDR3 is 11 amino acids long. The V gene's germline CDR1 is SGHAT and CDR2 FQNNGV. V was clipped by 5 bases and J by 4 bases, with 6 bases between them. CDR3 loop: CASSPAYEQYF. In DNA, the CDR3 is TGTGCCAGCAGCCCCGCTTACGAGCAGTACTTC.

As to this clone: Within the sample, other DNA sequences also encode this same CDR3. The chain links TRBV7-2 to TRBJ2-5; D ambiguous. The CDR3 sequence is 11 residues long. The germline V and J ends were trimmed by 3 bases and 5 bases, with 4 bases remaining between them. Per the germline V gene, CDR1 is SGHTA and CDR2 is FQGNSA. This chain's CDR3 is CASSLAETQYF. CDR3 sequence (DNA): TGTGCCAGCAGCTTGGCGGAGACCCAGTACTTC.

The V call is TRBV6-5, the J call TRBJ1-3, with D maybe TRBD1 (6 bases). Trimming removed 3 bases at V and 0 bases at J, with 9 bases between. The CDR3 consists of 15 residues. Germline CDR1 reads MNHEY; CDR2 reads SVGAGI. CDR3 sequence (DNA): TGTGCCAGCAGTTATGGGGGGGCCTCTGGAAACACCATATATTTT. Its protein product is CASSYGGASGNTIYF.

This rearrangement joins TRBV10-3 to TRBJ2-3; D is tentatively TRBD1 or TRBD2 (6 bases each). This CDR3 region has 14 residues. Looked up from germline, CDR1 is ENHRY and CDR2 is SYGVKD. The V and J ends lost 9 bases and 0 bases respectively, with 13 bases between them. The DNA for the CDR3 is TGTGCCATGGGGGGCGAGGGAAGCACAGATACGCAGTATTTT. Its protein is CAMGGEGSTDTQYF.

The chain carries TRBV5-1 and TRBJ2-5, with 10 bases that match TRBD2. The CDR3 contains 15 residues. The germline V gene has CDR1 SGHRS and CDR2 YFSETQ. The trim removed 4 bases at V and 2 bases at J, leaving 5 bases unmatched. CDR3 in amino acids: CASSLSGGNQETQYF. CDR3 DNA: TGCGCCAGCAGCCTTAGCGGGGGGAATCAAGAGACCCAGTACTTC.

This chain uses TRBV4-3 with TRBJ2-7; TRBD1 or TRBD2 may be the D gene (5 bases each). The CDR3 length is 15 residues. Germline V CDR1 and CDR2: LGHNA, YSLEER. V dropped 0 bases and J dropped 4 bases, with 13 bases sitting between them. The CDR3, as DNA: TGCGCCAGCAGCCAAGATACCGGGGCGTCATACGAGCAGTACTTC. This codes for CASSQDTGASYEQYF.

As DNA, the CDR3 is TGTGCCAGCAGCCGGGGGGTTAACGAGCAGTACGTC. Translating gives CASSRGVNEQYV. The chain combines TRBV11-2 with TRBJ2-7; 7 bases are a match to TRBD2. V gave up 5 bases and J gave up 5 bases; unmatched junction bases: 3. The length of the CDR3 is 12 residues. From germline, CDR1 is SGHAT and CDR2 FQNNGV.

The V and J genes are TRBV12-5 and TRBJ1-1; the match to TRBD1 covers 10 bases. V lost 4 bases to trimming and J lost 9 bases; unmatched junction nucleotides: 20. This CDR3 is 18 amino acids long. Germline lookup yields CDR1 LGHNT and CDR2 FRNRAP. The CDR3 loop is CASGSVTRDRGGGLKAFF. The CDR3 DNA sequence: TGTGCTAGTGGTTCAGTAACCCGGGACAGGGGAGGTGGCCTGAAAGCTTTCTTT.

V gene TRBV5-1 combines with J gene TRBJ2-2; TRBD2 is a possible D gene (5 bases). This CDR3 comprises 14 residues. The germline V gene has CDR1 SGHRS and CDR2 YFSETQ. Trimming shortened V by 4 bases and J by 4 bases, and 11 bases separated the two germline ends. The CDR3 DNA reads as TGCGCCAGCAGCCCCCTCGGGGTCACCGGGGAGCTGTTTTTT. Residues: CASSPLGVTGELFF.

This rearrangement joins TRBV6-4 to TRBJ2-2, with 10 bases matching TRBD2. This CDR3 is 17 amino acids long. V was clipped by 8 bases and J by 2 bases; unmatched bases: 11. Germline lookup yields CDR1 MRHNA and CDR2 SNTAGT. Here the CDR3 reads CASSRTSGGINTGELFF. CDR3 coding DNA: TGTGCCAGCTCCCGGACTAGCGGTGGAATAAACACCGGGGAGCTGTTTTTT.

This chain connects TRBV19 to TRBJ2-1, with D possibly TRBD1 on 6 matching bases. The germline V and J ends were trimmed by 5 bases and 7 bases, with 18 bases remaining between them. This CDR3 contains 15 residues. Germline CDR1 is LNHDA and CDR2 is SQIVND (reference sequence). In DNA form, the CDR3 reads TGTGCCAGTAGTCGGCCCGGGACACCTAATAATGAGCAGTTCTTC. Its protein product is CASSRPGTPNNEQFF.

This clone was picked up one time. The chain has TRBV7-9 and TRBJ2-5, with D perhaps matching TRBD2 (5 bases). The CDR3 spans 15 residues. In germline, CDR1 is SEHNR, CDR2 FQNEAQ (reference sequence). Trimming shortened V by 4 bases and J by 2 bases, and 14 bases separated the two germline ends. The CDR3 region is CASSSGIGGQETQYF. The CDR3 coding sequence is TGTGCCAGCAGCTCAGGTATTGGAGGACAAGAGACCCAGTACTTC.

The rearrangement links TRBV7-3 to TRBJ1-4, with D unresolved. V was shortened by 2 bases and J by 5 bases, with 24 bases between the two germline ends. CDR1 and CDR2 (germline): SGHTA, FQGTGA. This CDR3 contains 19 residues. For the CDR3, the DNA is TGTGCCAGCAGCTTAGCGCGGGGTTTTTCCGTAACAATCAATGAAAAACTGTTTTTT. Protein product: CASSLARGFSVTINEKLFF.

The rearrangement links TRBV10-3 to TRBJ2-7; D is unclear. This CDR3 comprises 12 residues. Per the germline V gene, CDR1 is ENHRY and CDR2 is SYGVKD. V gave up 1 base and J gave up 4 bases, with 5 bases separating them. The chain's CDR3 is CAISEFDYEQYF. The CDR3 coding sequence is TGTGCCATCAGTGAGTTCGATTACGAGCAGTACTTC.

V and J are TRBV5-1 and TRBJ2-2; 7 positions agree with TRBD1. The V gene's germline CDR1 is SGHRS and CDR2 YFSETQ. V lost 4 bases to trimming and J lost 1 base; unmatched junction nucleotides: 4. The CDR3 is 15 residues long. For the CDR3, the DNA is TGCGCCAGCAGCACGGGACAGAGGAACACCGGGGAGCTGTTTTTT. Protein: CASSTGQRNTGELFF.

This rearrangement joins TRBV19 to TRBJ1-4; D remains unclear. Trimming pared 3 bases from V and 8 bases from J, leaving 16 bases between. The CDR3 is made up of 15 amino acids. Per germline, CDR1 LNHDA and CDR2 SQIVND (reference sequence). CDR3 coding DNA: TGTGCCAGTAGTATCGAGGACCACCCGGGGGAAAAACTGTTTTTT. It is translated as CASSIEDHPGEKLFF.

V usage is TRBV28 and J usage is TRBJ1-1; 8 positions match TRBD1. Germline CDR1 is MDHEN and CDR2 is SYDVKM. The CDR3 extends over 16 amino acids. J lost 4 bases, V lost 7 bases, and 14 bases had no gene match. CDR3 bases: TGTGCCAGCACCCCGGCAGGGGGCCCGTGGGGCACTGAAGCTTTCTTT. Translation: CASTPAGGPWGTEAFF.

The chain joins TRBV10-3 to TRBJ2-3, with 10 bases identical to TRBD2. V trimming: 6 bases; J trimming: 1 base; junction bases outside the gene matches: 1. CDR1 is ENHRY, CDR2 SYGVKD, per germline. This CDR3 spans 14 amino acids. The DNA for the CDR3 is TGTGCCATCAGGGGGACTAGCGGCACAGATACGCAGTATTTT. Its protein is CAIRGTSGTDTQYF.

V and J are TRBV11-2 and TRBJ1-5; the match to TRBD1 covers 8 bases. The germline gives CDR1 SGHAT, CDR2 FQNNGV. The CDR3 has 13 residues. The junction had 0 bases not matched to a gene; V was cut back by 2 bases and J by 6 bases. The DNA for the CDR3 is TGTGCCAGCAGCTTAACAGGGGGTCAGCCCCAGCATTTT. It is translated as CASSLTGGQPQHF.